This entry concerns a single T cell receptor (beta chain). Its antigen is still unknown. This entry comes from a study of T cells in Graves' hyperthyroidism and ophthalmopathy. The CDR3 covers 15 residues. Trimming removed 0 bases at V and 6 bases at J, with 14 bases between. The germline V gene has CDR1 MDHEN and CDR2 SYDVKM. Amplification of TCR beta CDR3 regions used RNA as the template. TCR CDR3 regions were first amplified by RT-PCR with HTBI primers. TCRdb re-derived calls from the multiplex PCR reads in MiXCR, one entry per CDR3 protein. The repertoire holds fewer than 400,000 distinct CDR3 sequences, with more than 13% as singletons. Ophthalmopathy cases scored 3 or more on the Clinical Activity Score and 4 or more on NOSPECS grade, with duration below 3 months. The study excluded patients with uncontrolled infection, other autoimmune disease, pregnancy or lactation. Study-wide results and caveats: Also found in blood were most expanded thyroid clonotypes above 0.001. By a 13 V-J model, ophthalmopathy was set apart from stable hyperthyroidism.

The chain is built from TRBV28 and TRBJ1-2, with no clear D. This sequence originates from a man between 50 and 59 years old with Graves' ophthalmopathy. The sequenced sample was blood. CDR3 loop: CASSLWREGRHGYTF. The CDR3 DNA reads TGTGCCAGCAGTTTATGGCGGGAAGGGAGACATGGCTACACCTTC.